A selection of T cell receptor beta chains follows, all from one sample in a study of blood T cell repertoires in COVID-19. The table came from immunoSEQ multiplex PCR; TCRdb's copy has only in-frame clones and leaves some out. The sample carries roughly 250,000 clones, roughly 91% recorded once. Sequenced: PBMCs or T cells enriched from blood (not recorded which). The receptors derive from a man aged 35-49 years who had recovered from COVID-19. Each CDR3 is given with its conserved first and last residue. The D gene is left open where the match is weak. The listing skips clone size in some rows; elsewhere it reads once, few, many or a size class.

>NA|TRBJ1-5|TRBD1|TRBV19
CASSSRDRDQPQHF
TGTGCCAGTAGTAGCCGGGACAGAGATCAGCCCCAGCATTTT
>NA|TRBJ2-4|NA|TRBV19
CASSPREGGKNIQYF
TGTGCCAGTAGTCCCAGAGAGGGAGGCAAAAACATTCAGTACTTC
>NA|TRBJ1-3|TRBD1|TRBV29-1
CSVGGTGGNTIYF
TGCAGCGTTGGTGGGACAGGGGGAAACACCATATATTTT
>NA|TRBJ2-5|NA|TRBV29-1
CSVVFIVAGIQETQYF
TGCAGCGTTGTCTTCATTGTGGCGGGAATACAAGAGACCCAGTACTTC
>NA|TRBJ1-1|NA|TRBV6-1
CASSELRSATEAFF
TGTGCCAGCAGTGAACTGAGGTCAGCGACTGAAGCTTTCTTT
>NA|TRBJ2-5|TRBD2|TRBV11-2
CASRPIAGGLSETQYF
TGTGCCAGCAGACCTATAGCGGGGGGGCTGAGTGAGACCCAGTACTTC
>NA|TRBJ2-1|TRBD2|TRBV27
CASSLGLAGTSRNEQFF
TGTGCCAGCAGTCTAGGACTAGCGGGAACTTCGCGGAATGAGCAGTTCTTC
>once|TRBJ1-5|NA|TRBV28
CASSLPGDNQPQHF
TGTGCCAGCAGTTTACCCGGGGACAATCAGCCCCAGCATTTT
>NA|TRBJ2-2|TRBD2|TRBV9
CASSMRREGRTGELFF
TGTGCCAGCAGCATGAGGCGGGAGGGCCGCACCGGGGAGCTGTTTTTT
>NA|TRBJ2-7|NA|TRBV4-3
CASSQSSRGYEQYF
TGCGCCAGCAGCCAATCATCCCGGGGTTACGAGCAGTACTTC
>few|TRBJ2-1|TRBD2|TRBV4-1
CASSQEGVPSGGSSYNEQFF
TGCGCCAGCAGCCAAGAAGGGGTCCCCAGCGGGGGGAGCTCCTACAATGAGCAGTTCTTC
>once|TRBJ1-1|TRBD1|TRBV10-3
CAITRDSGMNTEAFF
TGTGCCATCACCAGGGACAGTGGAATGAACACTGAAGCTTTCTTT
>NA|TRBJ1-1|NA|TRBV7-3
CASSLTGANTEAFF
TGTGCCAGCAGCTTAACAGGGGCGAACACTGAAGCTTTCTTT
>NA|TRBJ2-2|NA|TRBV19
CASTPRGWVTGELFF
TGTGCCAGTACCCCAAGGGGGTGGGTCACCGGGGAGCTGTTTTTT
>NA|TRBJ2-1|NA|TRBV6-2/TRBV6-3
CASSSLGLAYNEQFF
TGTGCCAGCAGTTCTTTGGGCCTAGCTTACAATGAGCAGTTCTTC
>NA|TRBJ1-2|NA|TRBV25-1
CAISVGYGYTF
TGTGCCATTAGTGTCGGCTATGGCTACACCTTC
>NA|TRBJ2-7|NA|TRBV6-5
CASSYSFPGVTYEQYF
TGTGCCAGCAGTTACTCGTTTCCCGGGGTCACCTACGAGCAGTACTTC
>once|TRBJ2-3|NA|TRBV19
CASSIISTSSTDTQYF
TGTGCCAGTAGTATAATCAGTACCTCTAGCACAGATACGCAGTATTTT
>NA|TRBJ2-7|NA|TRBV21-1
CASSPSGSTYEQYF
TGTGCCAGCAGCCCGTCCGGGAGTACCTACGAGCAGTACTTC
>NA|TRBJ1-6|TRBD1|TRBV11-2
CASTRQGHNSPLHF
TGTGCCAGCACAAGACAGGGGCATAATTCACCCCTCCACTTT
>NA|TRBJ2-2|NA|TRBV2
CASSEAKTGTDTGELFF
TGTGCCAGCAGTGAAGCCAAGACAGGAACCGACACCGGGGAGCTGTTTTTT
>NA|TRBJ2-2|NA|TRBV5-4
CASSFGGFGAAGELFF
TGTGCCAGCAGCTTCGGGGGTTTCGGTGCGGCCGGGGAGCTGTTTTTT
>NA|TRBJ2-6|TRBD1|TRBV19
CASSPGQGAAGANVLTF
TGTGCCAGTAGTCCGGGACAGGGGGCTGCTGGGGCCAACGTCCTGACTTTC
>NA|TRBJ2-7|TRBD1|TRBV28
CASWKTGQLFGYEQYF
TGTGCCAGCTGGAAAACGGGACAGCTTTTTGGCTACGAGCAGTACTTC
>once|TRBJ2-2|NA|TRBV20-1
CSASIGILNTGELFF
TGCAGTGCTAGTATCGGGATTTTGAACACCGGGGAGCTGTTTTTT
>NA|TRBJ1-6|TRBD1|TRBV3-1/TRBV3-2
CASSQGTGDSPLHF
TGTGCCAGCAGCCAAGGGACAGGGGATTCACCCCTCCACTTT
>NA|TRBJ2-7|NA|TRBV15
CATSRDSTKLNSYEQYF
TGTGCCACCAGCAGAGATTCTACGAAGCTAAACTCCTACGAGCAGTACTTC